Shown below are 6 T cell receptor beta chains from a single sample sequenced in a study of OX40 agonist ivuxolimab in advanced cancers. The assay was immunoSEQ multiplex PCR, and TCRdb's table has in-frame clones only and misses some. The table records 60,000 to 95,000 clones, 90% of them present only once. The sequences come from CD4+ or CD8+ T cells sorted from blood, collected in a trial of the OX40 agonist ivuxolimab. Receptors originate from an adult with an advanced solid tumor such as melanoma, head and neck, liver or kidney cancer.

The CDR3 DNA reads TGTGCCAGCAGCTTGGTGGGACAGGGGGCGAGTACTGAAGCTTTCTTT. Amino acids: CASSLVGQGASTEAFF. The V call is TRBV5-4, the J call TRBJ1-1, with 12 bases that match TRBD1. V was pared by 0 bases and J by 5 bases, with 5 bases of the junction left unmatched. This CDR3 has 16 residues. The V gene's germline CDR1 is SGHNT and CDR2 YYREEE (reference sequence).

This clone was detected only once. V is TRBV18 and J is TRBJ2-1, with 7 bases aligning to TRBD2. Per germline, CDR1 KGHSH and CDR2 LQKENI. J gave up 5 bases and V 3 bases, and 4 bases lay outside the gene matches. There are 14 residues in the CDR3. The CDR3 nucleotides are TGTGCCAGCTCACCTATGGGACTACACAATGAGCAGTTCTTC. Its translation: CASSPMGLHNEQFF. Full variable domain (outside the CDR3, taken from reference TRBV18 and TRBJ2-1): NAGVMQNPRHLVRRRGQEARLRCSPMKGHSHVYWYRQLPEEGLKFMVYLQKENIIDESGMPKERFSAEFPKEGPSILRIQQVVRGDSAAYFCASSPMGLHNEQFFGPGTRLTVL.

The chain links TRBV2 to TRBJ2-1; TRBD2 agrees at 8 bases. Germline CDR1 reads SNHLY; CDR2 reads FYNNEI. J lost 15 bases, V lost 1 base, and 14 bases had no gene match. The CDR3 is 15 residues long. The CDR3 reads CASSEDSSGHWDLFF. The CDR3 DNA is TGTGCCAGCAGTGAAGATTCTAGCGGGCACTGGGACCTGTTCTTC.

V is TRBV27 and J is TRBJ2-2; D is tentatively TRBD1 or TRBD2 (5 bases each). This CDR3 is built from 16 residues. Trimming cost V 2 bases and J 0 bases, with 10 bases left between them. Germline loops: CDR1 MNHEY, CDR2 SMNVEV (reference sequence). The CDR3 protein is CASSLGGATNTGELFF. CDR3 DNA: TGTGCCAGCAGTTTAGGGGGAGCAACGAACACCGGGGAGCTGTTTTTT.

This rearrangement joins TRBV11-2 to TRBJ2-4; 12 bases map to TRBD1. CDR3 length: 15 residues. V shed 3 bases, J shed 7 bases, and the junction held 4 bases outside the gene matches. Per germline, CDR1 SGHAT and CDR2 FQNNGV. The CDR3 nucleotides read TGTGCCAGCAGCTTGGGACAGGGGGCCTTTAACATTCAGTACTTC. Translating it yields CASSLGQGAFNIQYF.

The chain uses TRBV14 and TRBJ2-1; tentatively, D is TRBD2 (5 bases). Germline-derived CDR1 and CDR2 are SGHDN and FVKESK. The CDR3 is made up of 13 amino acids. V dropped 5 bases and J dropped 5 bases, with 10 bases sitting between them. CDR3 bases: TGTGCCAGCAGCTTCGGACTGAACAATGAGCAGTTCTTC. Its translation is CASSFGLNNEQFF.